These 28 T cell receptor beta chains were all obtained from the same sample, sequenced in a study of tumor-infiltrating lymphocytes in primary liver carcinoma. Starting from 500 ng of total RNA, TCR beta cDNA was produced with a primer in the constant region. Libraries for TCR beta were built through three nested multiplex PCR rounds, which together made up a slightly modified ARM-PCR procedure. The first two PCR rounds used TRBV1-TRBV30 forward primers with a C-beta reverse primer, about 10 cycles each. TCRdb recomputed calls from the multiplex PCR reads with MiXCR, one row per CDR3 protein. The table records 45,000 or so distinct CDR3 sequences, around 75% of them present only once. Both RNA and DNA were isolated together from 20-30 mg of bulk tissue that had not been sorted. Specimen: tumor-adjacent normal liver tissue. These receptors all come from a woman aged 25 to 39 with primary liver carcinoma and hepatitis B virus infection.

DNA for the CDR3: TGTGCCAGCAGCCTCATACTCGTACGTAACACCGGGGAGCTGTTTTTT. Translated: CASSLILVRNTGELFF. The chain has TRBV12-3 or TRBV12-4 and TRBJ2-2; D gene ambiguous. This CDR3 region has 16 residues. The V end was cut by 6 bases, the J end by 2 bases, with 16 bases between.

Concerning this clonotype itself: One junction end disagrees with the germline gene, perhaps due to a read error. This CDR3 reads CANSSSGRAVNEQFF. The DNA for the CDR3 is TGTGCCAACAGCTCTAGCGGGAGGGCTGTGAATGAGCAGTTCTTT. The chain links TRBV13 to TRBJ2-1, with 12 bases aligning to TRBD2. Germline CDR1 is PRHDT and CDR2 is FYEKMQ (reference sequence). This CDR3 region has 15 residues.

Regarding this clonotype: A read error is possible here, since a much larger clone lies one base away. This chain joins TRBV30 and TRBJ2-4, with D tentatively TRBD2 (5 bases). CDR1 and CDR2 from the germline V gene are GTSNPN and SVGIG (reference sequence). The CDR3 covers 13 residues. CDR3 DNA sequence: TGTGCCCGGAGGCAAATAGCCAAAAACATTCAGTACTTC. It is translated as CARRQIAKNIQYF.

The sample holds many counts of this clonotype. The chain carries TRBV28 and TRBJ2-1; D possibly corresponds to TRBD2 (6 bases). This CDR3 is built from 16 residues. Germline V lookup: CDR1 MDHEN, CDR2 SYDVKM. With 6 bases removed from V and 0 bases from J, the gap between germline ends came to 15 bases. The CDR3 DNA reads as TGTGCCAGCAGAAACTATAGCGGAATCTCCTACAATGAGCAGTTCTTC. It yields the protein CASRNYSGISYNEQFF.

This rearrangement joins TRBV9 to TRBJ2-7; a possible D gene is TRBD1 (5 bases). V lost 0 bases, J lost 0 bases, and 13 bases lay in between. The CDR3 is made up of 16 amino acids. Per the germline V gene, CDR1 is SGDLS and CDR2 is YYNGEE. CDR3 in DNA: TGTGCCAGCAGCGTAGATCCTAGACAGAGCTCCTACGAGCAGTACTTC. Amino acids: CASSVDPRQSSYEQYF.

A remark on this clonotype: One end of the junction does not line up with germline, which may come from a read error. The CDR3, as DNA: TGCGCCAGCAACTGGGGGGGACTAGCGGGGAACAATGAGCAGCTCTTC. Translated, it gives CASNWGGLAGNNEQLF. This sequence joins TRBV11-2 and TRBJ2-1; 13 nucleotides agree with TRBD2. CDR3 length: 16 amino acids. CDR1 is SGHAT and CDR2 is FQNNGV in the germline V gene. The whole variable domain, remainder taken from reference TRBV11-2 and TRBJ2-1, is EAGVAQSPRYKIIEKRQSVAFWCNPISGHATLYWYQQILGQGPKLLIQFQNNGVVDDSQLPKDRFSAERLKGVDSTLKIQPAKLEDSAVYLCASNWGGLAGNNEQLFGPGTRLTVL.

Remarks on this clonotype: This may come from a read error, since a much larger clone is one base off. The J gene is TRBJ1-1, the V gene TRBV28; D call uncertain. The CDR3 contains 17 residues. Germline V gives CDR1 MDHEN, CDR2 SYDVKM. CDR3 sequence reads: CTSSFGPPMLSSTEAFF. The DNA of the CDR3 is TGTACCAGCAGTTTCGGTCCCCCGATGTTATCGAGCACTGAAGCTTTCTTT.

This clonotype has a handful of counts. Being one base from a much bigger clone, this may be a read error. This chain connects TRBV12-3 or TRBV12-4 to TRBJ1-5, with TRBD1 matching over 10 bases. The CDR3 extends over 15 amino acids. V lost 6 bases and J lost 2; bases outside the gene matches: 4. The CDR3 DNA reads TGTGCCAGCAGCTGGACAGGGGGATGCAATCAGCCCCAGCATTTT. It specifies CASSWTGGCNQPQHF.

This clonotype was counted ten times or more. The chain joins TRBV12-3 or TRBV12-4 to TRBJ2-1; 8 bases are a match to TRBD1. This CDR3 has 13 amino acids. The V segment lost 3 bases and the J segment 9 bases; nucleotides outside the gene matches: 4. CDR3 sequence: CASSLAGGIEQFF. CDR3 in DNA: TGTGCCAGCAGTTTGGCAGGGGGCATTGAGCAGTTCTTC.

This clonotype was observed a handful of times. Given a much more abundant clone one base away, this may be a read error. This rearrangement joins TRBV5-1 to TRBJ2-7; 7 nucleotides match TRBD1. Germline CDR1 SGHRS, CDR2 YFSETQ. Unmatched junction bases numbered 2, after V lost 2 bases and J lost 3 bases. The CDR3 sequence is 13 residues long. The DNA of the CDR3 is TGCGCCAGCAGCTTAACAGGGGTCTACGAGCAGTACTTC. Its protein is CASSLTGVYEQYF.

As regards this clonotype: An end of the junction differs from the germline gene, which may be a read error. This chain connects TRBV4-2 to TRBJ2-7; TRBD2 matches 7 bases. This CDR3 contains 17 residues. Germline values: CDR1 LGHNA, CDR2 YNFKEQ. The CDR3: CASNQQGIAGDAYEQYF. DNA for the CDR3: TGTGCCAGCAACCAACAAGGAATCGCGGGGGATGCCTACGAGCAGTACTTC.

Concerning this clonotype itself: The junction shows a germline mismatch at one end, possibly a read error. The chain recombines TRBV12-3 or TRBV12-4 with TRBJ2-3; D unresolved. The CDR3 spans 13 residues. This CDR3 reads CASSYQHTDTQYF. CDR3 bases: TGTGCCAGTAGTTATCAGCACACAGATACCCAGTATTTT.

As for this clonotype: Relative to the germline gene, one junction end is altered; a read error may explain this. This chain uses TRBV6-2 or TRBV6-3 with TRBJ2-5; 14 bases agree with TRBD2. The CDR3 extends over 17 amino acids. Germline loops: CDR1 MNHEY, CDR2 SVGEGT. The DNA of the CDR3 is TGTGCCAGCAGTTACGGGGGACTAGCGGGAGCTTTAGAGACCCAGTGCTTC. The encoded protein is CASSYGGLAGALETQCF.

The rearrangement joins TRBV11-2 to TRBJ2-5, with 9 bases matching TRBD1. The CDR3 has 16 amino acids. Losses at the gene ends were 5 bases for V and 7 bases for J; bases not matched to a gene: 14. Germline values: CDR1 SGHAT, CDR2 FQNNGV. The CDR3 spells CASSTRTGGSKGTQYF. The CDR3 DNA reads TGTGCCAGCAGCACAAGAACAGGGGGCTCCAAAGGGACCCAGTACTTC.

About this clonotype: The conserved closing phenylalanine or tryptophan is absent in this CDR3, likely reflecting a read error. The chain joins TRBV11-2 to TRBJ1-1; D not certain. The CDR3 runs to 11 residues. Germline-derived CDR1 and CDR2 are SGHAT and FQNNGV. CDR3 protein: CVSSLGTEAFY. CDR3 DNA: TGTGTCAGTAGCTTAGGTACTGAAGCTTTCTAT.

The rearrangement links TRBV4-1 to TRBJ1-2; D not certain. Trimming left V 1 base short and J 10 bases short, with 22 bases between. The CDR3 contains 16 residues. Germline-derived CDR1 and CDR2 are MGHRA and YSYEKL. The DNA of the CDR3 is TGCGCCAGCAGCCAAGGCCTGACCCGGAGACCGGACGTCTACACCTTC. Its translation is CASSQGLTRRPDVYTF.

For this clonotype: An end of the junction does not agree with germline; a read error may underlie this. The chain links TRBV4-2 to TRBJ1-2; possible D gene TRBD1, 6 bases. Looked up from germline, CDR1 is LGHNA and CDR2 is YNFKEQ. The CDR3 is 12 residues long. The CDR3: CASSPGHYGYIF. DNA for the CDR3: TGTGCCAGCAGCCCGGGACACTATGGCTACATCTTC.

In the case of this clonotype: This may be a read error: a much more frequent sequence differs by one nucleotide. The conserved phenylalanine or tryptophan normally closing the CDR3 is absent here, so this likely arose from a read error. This chain uses TRBV6-4 with TRBJ2-2, with D hard to call. The CDR3 consists of 12 residues. The germline V gene has CDR1 MRHNA and CDR2 SNTAGT. The V end was cut by 3 bases, the J end by 3 bases, with 2 bases between. CDR3 in amino acids: CASSEHTGELFS. The CDR3 bases are TGTGCCAGCAGTGAACACACCGGGGAGCTGTTTTCT.

This rearrangement joins TRBV6-5 to TRBJ2-2, with 9 bases matching TRBD2. The CDR3 has 19 residues. The germline gives CDR1 MNHEY, CDR2 SVGAGI. J was trimmed by 6 bases and V by 7 bases; bases with no gene match: 21. CDR3 DNA sequence: TGTGCCAGCAATTTACCCCGTGAGACTAGCGGTATCCGGGCCGGGGAGCTGTTTTTT. Translated: CASNLPRETSGIRAGELFF.

Turning to this clonotype: The junction departs from germline at one end; a sequencing error may be responsible. The V call is TRBV6-6, the J call TRBJ1-2; unclear D gene. CDR1 MNHNY and CDR2 SVGAGI come from the germline V gene (reference sequence). The CDR3 extends over 15 amino acids. CDR3 in amino acids: CASSYSCGEPHGYTF. The CDR3, as DNA: TGTGCCAGCAGCTACTCGTGTGGGGAACCCCATGGCTACACCTTC.

As to this clonotype: A much larger clone differs from this one at a single base, so this may be a read error. This chain links TRBV7-9 with TRBJ2-3, with 9 bases that match TRBD2. Per germline, CDR1 SEHNR and CDR2 FQNEAQ (reference sequence). This CDR3 comprises 17 residues. Trimming cost V 3 bases and J 2 bases; bases outside gene matches: 9. CDR3 DNA: TGTGCCAGCAGCTTGGGGAGTGGCGGGAGGGCCACAGATACGCAGTATTTT. Encoded protein: CASSLGSGGRATDTQYF.

About this clonotype: The CDR3 carries no conserved terminal phenylalanine or tryptophan, so it likely arises from a read error. V gene TRBV12-3 or TRBV12-4 combines with J gene TRBJ2-1; D gene uncertain. This CDR3 comprises 10 residues. Trimming left V 6 bases short and J 9 bases short, with 6 bases between. The CDR3 nucleotides are TGTGCCAGCAGGTCGGGTGAGCAGTTCATC. It codes for CASRSGEQFI.

About this clonotype: This CDR3 fails to terminate in the conserved phenylalanine or tryptophan, so it likely reflects a read error. The limits of the CDR3 on the DNA are not certain, so only TCRdb's listed CDR3 is given. The J gene is TRBJ2-5, the V gene TRBV11-2; the table calls TRBD1, which could not be checked here. CDR1 and CDR2 (germline): SGHAT, FQNNGV. The CDR3 is 16 residues long, ends included. CDR3 sequence reads: CASNLESGGGIETLYI.

With regard to this clonotype: Likely a read error: the CDR3 ends without its conserved phenylalanine or tryptophan. The chain combines TRBV11-2 with TRBJ2-7, with a tentative D call TRBD2 (7 bases). CDR1 SGHAT and CDR2 FQNNGV come from the germline V gene. V shed 8 bases and J shed 6 bases, with 20 bases lying between them. The CDR3 totals 14 residues. CDR3 sequence reads: CASGLVGGLGEQYL. The CDR3 coding sequence is TGTGCCAGCGGCCTAGTGGGGGGGCTTGGCGAGCAGTACCTC.

Worth noting for this clonotype: Just one base apart from a much larger clone, this may be a read error. The CDR3 does not close with the conserved phenylalanine or tryptophan, likely indicating a read error. The rearrangement joins TRBV7-9 to TRBJ2-7; D is unresolved. Germline V gives CDR1 SEHNR, CDR2 FQNEAQ (reference sequence). Trimming stripped 5 bases from V and 1 base from J, with 3 bases between. The CDR3 sequence is 11 residues long. The CDR3 sequence: CASSRSYEQYL. The CDR3 nucleotides are TGTGCCAGCAGCCGGTCCTACGAGCAGTACTTG.

The V and J genes are TRBV6-1 and TRBJ2-3; D is unresolved. From germline, CDR1 is MNHNS and CDR2 SASEGT. The CDR3 totals 15 residues. In DNA form, the CDR3 reads TGTGTCAACAGTCACGGAGCGTATAGTATAGATACGCAGTATTTT. The encoded protein is CVNSHGAYSIDTQYF.

V and J are TRBV4-2 and TRBJ2-1; D possibly corresponds to TRBD2 (6 bases). CDR1 and CDR2 from the germline V gene are LGHNA and YNFKEQ. The CDR3 runs 17 residues. V lost 9 bases and J 7 bases, leaving 28 bases between the germline ends. CDR3 DNA sequence: TGTGCCAGTACCCCGTCTTCGGGAGTGAGGGCCCTTAATGAGCAGTTCTTC. The encoded protein is CASTPSSGVRALNEQFF.

The genes are TRBV4-3 and TRBJ1-2, with D uncertain. Trimming pared 7 bases from V and 9 bases from J, leaving 21 bases between. Germline assignment: CDR1 LGHNA and CDR2 YSLEER. The CDR3 is 14 residues long. The CDR3 reads CASNAELEICSYTF. As DNA, the CDR3 is TGCGCCAGCAACGCTGAGTTGGAGATCTGTAGCTACACCTTC.